This T cell receptor beta chain was recorded in a study of blood T cell repertoires in COVID-19. Turning to the study itself: Samples taken during acute and convalescent COVID-19 were collected in the United States, Italy and Spain. Sample material is recorded as cDNA or gDNA derived from T cells, B-cell-depleted T cells, or PBMCs.

The V end lost 10 bases, the J end lost 5 bases, and 14 bases lay between the germline ends. The CDR3 covers 12 residues. Germline CDR1 and CDR2: LNHDA and SQIVND (reference sequence). As processed by the authors: Reference gene primer amplification gave estimated nucleated cell counts. Libraries were prepared by immunoSEQ multiplex PCR; TCRdb keeps only in-frame clonotypes and omits some of them. V and J calls and clone size are copied from that table; D and trimming were computed from the DNA. Altogether about 80,000 clones are present, around 88% being singletons, with the ten largest covering 6.5% to 8.5%.

Sequenced material: peripheral blood. This chain connects TRBV19 to TRBJ1-2, with no clear D. This clonotype was obtained from a woman older than 75 with acute or convalescent COVID-19. The CDR3 DNA reads TGTGCCACCAGAGAGGGAAAGTATGGCTACACCTTC. Its translation: CATREGKYGYTF.